These 11 T cell receptor beta chains were sequenced from one sample in a study of a mutant IDH1 vaccine in newly diagnosed glioma. Time point noted: week 5, during vaccination. Topical imiquimod accompanied each vaccine dose, which consisted of 300 ug of mutant IDH1 20-mer peptide. These TCRs' antigens remain unknown. Profiling relied on immunoSEQ multiplex PCR, and the TCRdb table lists in-frame clones only, not all of them. The sample carries nearly 55,000 clones, 80% to 85% recorded once. This sample comprised PBMCs, obtained from a glioma patient whose treatment included an IDH1 peptide vaccine. The receptors originated from a man aged 25 to 40 with glioma.

This clone was observed a handful of times. The CDR3 sequence: CASSEVWAGSTEAFF. The CDR3 nucleotides read TGTGCCAGCAGTGAAGTTTGGGCAGGGAGCACTGAAGCTTTCTTT. This chain joins TRBV6-1 and TRBJ1-1; D possibly corresponds to TRBD1 (5 bases). V was shortened by 1 base and J by 4 bases, with 13 bases between the two germline ends. This CDR3 region has 15 residues. Germline V gives CDR1 MNHNS, CDR2 SASEGT.

V gene TRBV6-5 combines with J gene TRBJ2-7; the match to TRBD1 covers 11 bases. The CDR3 loop spans 15 amino acids. Germline CDR1 reads MNHEY; CDR2 reads SVGAGI. With 0 bases clipped from V and 10 bases from J, the junction kept 8 bases outside the gene matches. The CDR3 region is CASSYSWTGGAAQYF. The CDR3 DNA is TGTGCCAGCAGTTACTCATGGACAGGGGGCGCTGCCCAGTACTTC.

The V and J genes are TRBV9 and TRBJ2-5, with D perhaps TRBD1 or TRBD2 (5 bases each). The germline gives CDR1 SGDLS, CDR2 YYNGEE. V shed 0 bases and J shed 6 bases, with 18 bases lying between them. The CDR3 covers 16 residues. The CDR3 sequence is CASSVEVSGPRQTQYF. The CDR3 DNA reads TGTGCCAGCAGCGTAGAAGTTTCGGGGCCTAGGCAGACCCAGTACTTC.

The V call is TRBV7-6, the J call TRBJ1-2, with 9 bases that match TRBD1. The CDR3 length is 14 residues. The germline V gene encodes CDR1 SGHVS and CDR2 FNYEAQ. V gave up 5 bases and J gave up 6 bases; unmatched junction bases: 7. The CDR3 coding sequence is TGTGCCAGCAGCCCGCAACAGGGGGCGGATGGCTACACCTTC. Its translation is CASSPQQGADGYTF.

The gene calls are TRBV6-4 and TRBJ1-2; D perhaps matches TRBD1 (6 bases). V shed 0 bases and J shed 0 bases, with 8 bases lying between them. This CDR3 comprises 15 residues. Germline CDR1 reads MRHNA; CDR2 reads SNTAGT. The CDR3 DNA reads TGTGCCAGCAGTGACTCGGACAGAGCTAACTATGGCTACACCTTC. This codes for CASSDSDRANYGYTF.

The chain carries TRBV5-5 and TRBJ2-7; D not resolved. The CDR3 runs to 15 residues. Germline V gene lookup returns CDR1 SGHKS and CDR2 YYEKEE (reference sequence). Trimming pared 0 bases from V and 0 bases from J, leaving 10 bases between. This CDR3 is CASSLVSSRSYEQYF. Written as DNA, the CDR3 is TGTGCCAGCAGCTTGGTAAGCAGTCGCTCCTACGAGCAGTACTTC.

This clone turned up a few times. The chain recombines TRBV7-2 with TRBJ1-1, with D hard to call. V was shortened by 1 base and J by 5 bases, with 5 bases between the two germline ends. Per germline, CDR1 SGHTA and CDR2 FQGNSA. The CDR3 runs to 12 residues. CDR3 amino acids: CASSLGLTEAFF. The CDR3 nucleotides are TGTGCCAGCAGCTTAGGACTTACTGAAGCTTTCTTT.

This clone is deemed medium-sized (0.01 to 0.1%). CDR3 DNA sequence: TGTGCCAGCAGTGAAACGGAGAACACTGAAGCTTTCTTT. Its translation: CASSETENTEAFF. V gene TRBV6-1 combines with J gene TRBJ1-1; D gene ambiguous. The germline V and J ends were trimmed by 2 bases and 1 base, with 5 bases remaining between them. The germline gives CDR1 MNHNS, CDR2 SASEGT. The CDR3 extends over 13 amino acids.

In this sample, this clone turned up a few times. The chain links TRBV4-2 to TRBJ1-2, with a tentative D call TRBD1 (6 bases). Looked up from germline, CDR1 is LGHNA and CDR2 is YNFKEQ. With 4 bases removed from V and 5 bases from J, the gap between germline ends came to 17 bases. The CDR3 spans 15 residues. CDR3 bases: TGTGCCAGCAGCCTGGGGGGGACACCCGATTATGGCTACACCTTC. It yields the protein CASSLGGTPDYGYTF.

The table lists this clone with a few counts. V and J are TRBV7-9 and TRBJ2-7; D is ambiguous. Germline CDR1 is SEHNR and CDR2 is FQNEAQ (reference sequence). This CDR3 has 12 residues. The V and J ends lost 5 bases and 9 bases respectively, with 14 bases between them. The CDR3 here is CASSPGRWVQYF. The CDR3 DNA is TGTGCCAGCAGCCCTGGACGATGGGTGCAGTACTTC.

The rearrangement uses TRBV7-6 and TRBJ2-3; the D is unclear. The CDR3 is 16 residues long. V lost 0 bases and J 3 bases, leaving 13 bases between the germline ends. Germline V gene data show CDR1 as SGHVS and CDR2 as FNYEAQ. The CDR3 DNA reads TGTGCCAGCAGCTTAGCGGCCCCTGCGGAAACAGATACGCAGTATTTT. This sequence encodes CASSLAAPAETDTQYF.